This entry is about one T cell receptor (beta chain). The antigen is not known. Each subset's genomic DNA was split evenly across several immunoSEQ plates. Measured with immunoSEQ multiplex PCR; TCRdb has only the in-frame clones, and not every one. Of about 470,000 clones listed, 70% to 80% were seen once; the top ten hold 13%. These data belong to a study of shared clonotypes between healthy human individuals. Overall study: The donor group consisted of two women and three men, aged 18 to 49. Whole-study results and caveats: Sampling involved blood alone; tissue repertoires likely differ. The donor pool, a small one, limited the genetic and exposure-history diversity represented.

Per the germline V gene, CDR1 is SGHRS and CDR2 is YFSETQ. The CDR3 spans 14 residues. The V and J ends lost 0 bases and 1 base respectively, with 7 bases between them. This clonotype originated in a woman between 40 and 50 years old in good health. Some clones in this sample may be carry-over from other donors' samples. Sequencing was carried out using PBMCs. The chain is built from TRBV5-1 and TRBJ2-5; D gene unclear. The CDR3 nucleotides are TGCGCCAGCAGCTTGGATAGCAGCCAAGAGACCCAGTACTTC. Amino acid sequence: CASSLDSSQETQYF.